The rows below give T cell receptor beta chains drawn from one sample of a study of T-cell reconstitution after alpha-beta-depleted transplantation in children. MiXCR was run by TCRdb on the PCR reads, yielding one entry per CDR3 protein. In the table there are over 550,000 distinct CDR3 sequences, 8% to 11% of which are singletons. The starting material was PBMCs from the stem cell graft donor, obtained from the stem cell graft. These receptors all stem from a human donor who donated a stem cell graft to a child with acute myeloid leukemia. Both conserved end residues are part of each CDR3. D genes are given only for firm matches. The size of a clone is reported for some rows only, either as once, few or many, or as a class for expanded clones.

CDR3,DNA,D,J,V,length,size
CAISEGTGEQFF,TGTGCCATCAGTGAGGGGACTGGGGAGCAGTTCTTC,-,TRBJ2-1,TRBV10-3,12,-
CASSLFTGLAGDLDTQYF,TGTGCCAGCAGCTTATTTACGGGACTAGCGGGAGATTTAGATACGCAGTATTTT,TRBD2,TRBJ2-3,TRBV11-2,18,-
CATSRGASGSPGADTQYF,TGTGCCACCAGCAGAGGGGCTAGCGGGAGCCCCGGGGCAGATACGCAGTATTTT,TRBD2,TRBJ2-3,TRBV15,18,-
CSPGTSSNIQYF,TGCAGTCCCGGGACTAGCTCAAACATTCAGTACTTC,TRBD2,TRBJ2-4,TRBV20-1,12,few
CATSRGGTSGRKTDTQYF,TGTGCCACCAGCAGAGGGGGGACTAGCGGGAGAAAAACAGATACGCAGTATTTT,TRBD2,TRBJ2-3,TRBV15,18,few
CSARGRGGTSAEQFF,TGCAGTGCTAGAGGACGTGGGGGAACTAGCGCTGAGCAGTTCTTC,TRBD2,TRBJ2-1,TRBV20-1,15,-
CASSAGGPNEQYF,TGTGCCAGCTCCGCGGGAGGGCCTAACGAGCAGTACTTC,TRBD2,TRBJ2-7,TRBV18,13,-
CASSLDLAGGKGDTQYF,TGCGCCAGCAGCTTGGATCTAGCGGGAGGGAAAGGAGATACGCAGTATTTT,TRBD2,TRBJ2-3,TRBV5-1,17,few
CSATSGRTNTGELFF,TGCAGTGCTACTAGCGGCCGAACGAACACCGGGGAGCTGTTTTTT,TRBD2,TRBJ2-2,TRBV20-1,15,many
CSVEDTETSPSSYNEQFF,TGCAGCGTTGAAGATACCGAGACTAGCCCTAGCTCCTACAATGAGCAGTTCTTC,TRBD2,TRBJ2-1,TRBV29-1,18,few
CASSWGGQPYEQYF,TGTGCCAGCAGCTGGGGGGGACAGCCCTACGAGCAGTACTTC,-,TRBJ2-7,TRBV5-4,14,-
CSALSSISEDDSSYEQYF,TGCAGTGCCCTGTCCTCTATATCCGAGGACGACAGCTCCTACGAGCAGTACTTC,-,TRBJ2-7,TRBV20-1,18,many
CSVEDGSSYNEQFF,TGCAGCGTTGAAGATGGTAGCTCCTACAATGAGCAGTTCTTC,-,TRBJ2-1,TRBV29-1,14,few
CASSPRVNNYGYTF,TGTGCCAGCAGCCCTAGGGTGAATAACTATGGCTACACCTTC,-,TRBJ1-2,TRBV11-2,14,many
CASSEGLGRPQYF,TGTGCCAGCAGTGAAGGACTAGGGCGGCCCCAGTACTTC,-,TRBJ2-5,TRBV6-1,13,few
CATSEGDTQYF,TGTGCCACATCAGAAGGGGATACGCAGTATTTT,-,TRBJ2-3,TRBV10-3,11,-
CASSPNLGQKYNEQFF,TGTGCCAGCAGCCCCAACTTGGGACAGAAATACAATGAGCAGTTCTTC,TRBD1,TRBJ2-1,TRBV9,16,many
CASSPETKNTGELFF,TGCGCCAGCAGCCCCGAAACTAAGAACACCGGGGAGCTGTTTTTT,-,TRBJ2-2,TRBV5-1,15,many
CSARDTAGRSSYEQYF,TGCAGTGCTAGAGATACAGCGGGACGGAGCTCCTACGAGCAGTACTTC,TRBD2,TRBJ2-7,TRBV20-1,16,-
CAISGGRGLTSTDTQYF,TGTGCCATCAGTGGCGGCCGGGGACTGACTAGCACAGATACGCAGTATTTT,-,TRBJ2-3,TRBV10-3,17,many
CAISEPGMNTEAFF,TGTGCCATCAGTGAGCCCGGGATGAACACTGAAGCTTTCTTT,-,TRBJ1-1,TRBV10-3,14,few
CASSFLPQGRGSTEAFF,TGCGCCAGCAGCTTTCTACCACAGGGGCGAGGTAGCACTGAAGCTTTCTTT,TRBD1,TRBJ1-1,TRBV5-1,17,many
CASSSGGSSYEQYF,TGTGCCAGCAGTTCCGGCGGGAGCTCCTACGAGCAGTACTTC,TRBD2,TRBJ2-7,TRBV7-2,14,many
CASSSTSGARTDTQYF,TGTGCCAGCAGCTCAACTTCGGGGGCTCGCACAGATACGCAGTATTTT,-,TRBJ2-3,TRBV7-9,16,few
CASSATSGRGADTQYF,TGTGCCAGCAGCGCTACTAGCGGGAGGGGCGCAGATACGCAGTATTTT,TRBD2,TRBJ2-3,TRBV6-4,16,many
CASSFRRQGTSGANVLTF,TGTGCCAGCAGCTTCCGGCGACAGGGCACCTCTGGGGCCAACGTCCTGACTTTC,TRBD1,TRBJ2-6,TRBV11-1,18,-
CSVSGGVREQFF,TGCAGCGTCTCGGGAGGGGTGCGTGAGCAGTTCTTC,TRBD2,TRBJ2-1,TRBV29-1,12,many